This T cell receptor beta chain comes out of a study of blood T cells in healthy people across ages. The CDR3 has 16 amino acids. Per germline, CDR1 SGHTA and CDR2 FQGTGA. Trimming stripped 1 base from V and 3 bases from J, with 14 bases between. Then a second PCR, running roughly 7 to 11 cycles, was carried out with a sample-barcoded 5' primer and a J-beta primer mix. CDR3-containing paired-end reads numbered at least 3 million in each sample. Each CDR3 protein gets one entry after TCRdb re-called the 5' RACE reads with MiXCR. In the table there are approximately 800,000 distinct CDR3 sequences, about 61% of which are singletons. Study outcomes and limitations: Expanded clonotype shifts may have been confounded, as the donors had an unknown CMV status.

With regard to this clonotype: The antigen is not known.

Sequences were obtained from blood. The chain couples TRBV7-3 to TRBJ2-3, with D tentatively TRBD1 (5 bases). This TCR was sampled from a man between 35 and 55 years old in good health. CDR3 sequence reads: CASSLNGAGITDTQYF. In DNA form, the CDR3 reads TGTGCCAGCAGCTTAAATGGGGCAGGGATAACAGATACGCAGTATTTT.